The 9 T cell receptor beta chains below come from one sample, sequenced in a study of CD8 T cells in ankylosing spondylitis. Via MiXCR, TCRdb re-called the 5' RACE reads, giving one row per CDR3 protein. The table includes 300,000 to 400,000 distinct CDR3 sequences, 11% detected once. Sequencing was carried out using blood, either unsorted or a sorted T cell fraction (not recorded which). These receptors originate from a female donor with ankylosing spondylitis or in good health (not recorded which).

The sample holds a few counts of this clonotype. The rearrangement joins TRBV20-1 to TRBJ2-7; 7 bases fit TRBD2. V lost 5 bases, J lost 7 bases, and 11 bases stayed unmatched. The CDR3 totals 13 residues. Germline V CDR1 and CDR2: DFQATT, SNEGSKA (reference sequence). The CDR3 here is CSAARLADGEQYF. The CDR3 region has the DNA TGCAGTGCTGCTCGCCTAGCGGATGGGGAGCAGTACTTC.

This clonotype occurred a few times. This chain connects TRBV20-1 to TRBJ1-5; D is unclear. Germline lookup yields CDR1 DFQATT and CDR2 SNEGSKA (reference sequence). Between the trimmed V and J ends, which lost 1 base and 4 bases, there was a span of 14 bases. The CDR3 extends over 15 amino acids. The CDR3 sequence is CSARVMEVKNQPQHF. The CDR3 DNA sequence: TGCAGTGCTAGAGTTATGGAAGTTAAAAATCAGCCCCAGCATTTT.

The sample holds many counts of this clonotype. The chain joins TRBV7-2 to TRBJ2-1; D remains ambiguous. The CDR3 loop spans 12 amino acids. CDR1 is SGHTA and CDR2 is FQGNSA in the germline V gene. V was shortened by 2 bases and J by 8 bases, with 7 bases between the two germline ends. In nucleotides, the CDR3 is TGTGCCAGCAGCTTATTGATAGATGAGCAGTTCTTC. Its protein product is CASSLLIDEQFF.

This clonotype was observed many times. The V gene is TRBV5-1, the J gene TRBJ1-1, with D possibly TRBD1 on 5 matching bases. Germline V gene lookup returns CDR1 SGHRS and CDR2 YFSETQ. The V gene lost 0 bases and the J gene lost 4 bases, with 19 bases spanning the gap. This CDR3 region has 17 residues. The CDR3 reads CASSLAVSPGMGTEAFF. As DNA, the CDR3 is TGCGCCAGCAGCTTGGCTGTTTCGCCAGGGATGGGCACTGAAGCTTTCTTT.

This clonotype came up many times. The chain employs TRBV5-1 and TRBJ2-5; D uncertain. CDR3 length: 12 residues. Trimming took off 5 bases at V and 2 bases at J, with 7 bases between the two ends. Germline V gene sequence: CDR1 SGHRS, CDR2 YFSETQ. DNA for the CDR3: TGCGCCAGCAGAGTAGGGCAAGAGACCCAGTACTTC. Protein product: CASRVGQETQYF.

In this sample, this clonotype turned up a few times. V and J are TRBV10-1 and TRBJ2-1; 10 nucleotides line up with TRBD2. Germline V lookup: CDR1 WNHNN, CDR2 SYGVQD (reference sequence). This CDR3 comprises 16 residues. With 3 bases clipped from V and 12 bases from J, the junction kept 14 bases outside the gene matches. The CDR3 bases are TGCGCCAGCAGTGATCCTAGCGGGAGTCCTGCGACGCGGCAGTTCTTC. Amino acids: CASSDPSGSPATRQFF.

The rearrangement uses TRBV2 and TRBJ1-6; no reliable D call. The V gene's germline CDR1 is SNHLY and CDR2 FYNNEI. CDR3 length: 13 residues. Deletions cut 0 bases from V and 8 bases from J, with 5 bases between. The DNA for the CDR3 is TGTGCCAGCAGTGAAGCTAGGGATTCACCCCTCCACTTT. Translated, it gives CASSEARDSPLHF. Combining the CDR3 with reference TRBV2 and TRBJ1-6 gives the whole variable domain EPEVTQTPSHQVTQMGQEVILRCVPISNHLYFYWYRQILGQKVEFLVSFYNNEISEKSEIFDDQFSVERPDGSNFTLKIRSTKLEDSAMYFCASSEARDSPLHFGNGTRLTVT.

This clonotype was recorded many times. This sequence joins TRBV5-1 and TRBJ2-5; either TRBD1 or TRBD2 may supply D (5 bases each). Germline lookup yields CDR1 SGHRS and CDR2 YFSETQ. This CDR3 spans 14 amino acids. Trimming pared 5 bases from V and 5 bases from J, leaving 16 bases between. The CDR3 spells CASRPGTSVETQYF. CDR3 coding DNA: TGCGCCAGCAGGCCCGGGACCTCGGTGGAGACCCAGTACTTC.

V and J are TRBV5-1 and TRBJ2-7; possibly TRBD2 for D (6 bases). The germline gives CDR1 SGHRS, CDR2 YFSETQ. Trimming stripped 3 bases from V and 1 base from J, with 14 bases between. CDR3 length equals 15 residues. This chain's CDR3 is CASSSEGLPSYEQYF. The CDR3 nucleotides are TGCGCCAGCAGCTCAGAGGGACTTCCTTCCTACGAGCAGTACTTC.